The 21 T cell receptor beta chains below all came from one sample that was sequenced in a study of T cells in Graves' hyperthyroidism and ophthalmopathy. The CDR3 regions of TCR beta were amplified from RNA transcripts. The HTBI set primed first-round TCR CDR3 RT-PCR. Using its own MiXCR run on the multiplex PCR reads, TCRdb lists one record per CDR3 protein. The sample includes about 840,000 distinct CDR3 sequences, over 35% of them seen just once. Sequencing was carried out using blood. The receptor set was obtained from a man in his late teens or twenties with Graves' hyperthyroidism.

Regarding this clonotype: A much larger clone lies a single base off, so this may be a read error. The V call is TRBV7-3, the J call TRBJ2-2; D is unclear. The germline V gene has CDR1 SGHTA and CDR2 FQGTGA. Trimming removed 5 bases at V and 0 bases at J, with 4 bases between. CDR3 length equals 13 residues. The CDR3 nucleotides are TGTGCCAGCAGCAAAGCGAACACCGGGGAGCTGTTTTTT. Translation gives CASSKANTGELFF.

Remarks on this clonotype: One end of the junction varies from germline; a read error may be responsible. V is TRBV20-1 and J is TRBJ2-5; D is possibly TRBD1 or TRBD2 (5 bases each). The CDR3 runs to 12 residues. CDR1 and CDR2 from the germline V gene are DFQATT and SNEGSKA (reference sequence). CDR3 loop: CSARRGQETQNF. The CDR3 DNA is TGCAGTGCTAGACGGGGCCAAGAGACCCAGAACTTC.

The V and J genes are TRBV2 and TRBJ2-7, with unresolved D. V dropped 8 bases and J dropped 3 bases, with 14 bases sitting between them. CDR1 is SNHLY, CDR2 FYNNEI, per germline. This CDR3 contains 13 residues. CDR3 protein: CASGDVYGYEQYF. The CDR3 nucleotides read TGTGCCAGCGGGGATGTCTATGGCTACGAGCAGTACTTC.

This clonotype was seen only a few times. The V call is TRBV14, the J call TRBJ1-5; D uncertain. CDR1 and CDR2 (germline): SGHDN, FVKESK. CDR3 size: 14 residues. With 6 bases removed from V and 0 bases from J, the gap between germline ends came to 9 bases. For the CDR3, the DNA is TGTGCCAGCAGTATGGGAGTTAGCAATCAGCCCCAGCATTTT. Its protein is CASSMGVSNQPQHF.

This clonotype was observed a handful of times. V and J are TRBV4-3 and TRBJ2-7, with D perhaps TRBD1 (6 bases). Germline lookup yields CDR1 LGHNA and CDR2 YSLEER. V was trimmed by 5 bases and J by 7 bases, leaving 18 bases between them. There are 14 residues in the CDR3. For the CDR3, the DNA is TGCGCCAGCAGCAACGAATTGACAGGCGGGGAGCAGTACTTC. Its translation is CASSNELTGGEQYF.

J is TRBJ1-1 and V is TRBV29-1, with D unresolved. In germline, CDR1 is SQVTM, CDR2 ANQGSEA. With 8 bases removed from V and 1 base from J, the gap between germline ends came to 8 bases. The CDR3 runs 11 residues. The CDR3 bases are TGCAGCTACGGGTCGAACACTGAAGCTTTCTTT. Protein: CSYGSNTEAFF.

This clonotype was seen repeatedly, ten times or more. This chain uses TRBV20-1 with TRBJ1-5; D is uncertain. The CDR3 has 14 amino acids. Germline CDR1 is DFQATT and CDR2 is SNEGSKA (reference sequence). Between the trimmed V and J ends, which lost 1 base and 9 bases, there was a span of 16 bases. The CDR3 nucleotides are TGCAGTGCTAGAGGGGAGTCATCGGTTTGGCCCCAGCATTTT. Protein product: CSARGESSVWPQHF.

This clonotype was recorded at least ten times. V gene TRBV4-1 combines with J gene TRBJ2-5; the D is unclear. Germline V gene sequence: CDR1 MGHRA, CDR2 YSYEKL. V lost 0 bases to trimming and J lost 4 bases, with 12 bases between them. The CDR3 totals 15 residues. This chain's CDR3 is CASSQDGHLRETQYF. CDR3 nucleotides: TGCGCCAGCAGCCAAGATGGTCATCTTCGAGAGACCCAGTACTTC.

At least ten counts were recorded for this clonotype. The genes are TRBV20-1 and TRBJ1-4; D unclear. The CDR3 runs to 11 residues. V lost 5 bases and J lost 7, with 8 bases in between. The germline V gene has CDR1 DFQATT and CDR2 SNEGSKA (reference sequence). The CDR3 coding sequence is TGCAGTGCTCATCACGCTGAAAAACTGTTTTTT. Its translation is CSAHHAEKLFF.

This clonotype was counted ten times or more. Written as DNA, the CDR3 is TGTGCCACCAGTGATTACCGGGCCTCGACCCAGTACTTC. This codes for CATSDYRASTQYF. The chain is built from TRBV24-1 and TRBJ2-5, with D unresolved. Deletions cut 2 bases from V and 7 bases from J, with 10 bases between. Per germline, CDR1 KGHDR and CDR2 SFDVKD. This CDR3 spans 13 amino acids.

The V gene is TRBV29-1, the J gene TRBJ2-6; D is uncertain. The CDR3 contains 16 residues. Trimming shortened V by 8 bases and J by 0 bases, and 17 bases separated the two germline ends. The germline V gene has CDR1 SQVTM and CDR2 ANQGSEA. The chain's CDR3 is CSQSRGRSSGANVLTF. CDR3 bases: TGCAGCCAGAGCCGCGGACGTAGCTCTGGGGCCAACGTCCTGACTTTC. The complete variable domain, with remaining parts taken from reference TRBV29-1 and TRBJ2-6, reads SAVISQKPSRDICQRGTSLTIQCQVDSQVTMMFWYRQQPGQSLTLIATANQGSEATYESGFVIDKFPISRPNLTFSTLTVSNMSPEDSSIYLCSQSRGRSSGANVLTFGAGSRLTVL.

DNA of the CDR3: TGCAGCGTCGGAGGGACAGGGGGGACCTACGAGCAGTACTTC. Protein: CSVGGTGGTYEQYF. This chain uses TRBV29-1 with TRBJ2-7; 11 nucleotides align to TRBD1. CDR1 is SQVTM and CDR2 is ANQGSEA in the germline V gene. This CDR3 contains 14 residues. V trimming: 6 bases; J trimming: 2 bases; junction bases outside the gene matches: 6.

This clonotype was picked up a small number of times. The gene calls are TRBV5-4 and TRBJ1-1; tentatively, D is TRBD1 (5 bases). The V end lost 4 bases, the J end lost 11 bases, and 15 bases lay between the germline ends. Germline loops: CDR1 SGHNT, CDR2 YYREEE (reference sequence). CDR3 length: 12 residues. The chain's CDR3 is CASSDAGRGAFF. The CDR3, as DNA: TGTGCCAGCAGCGACGCGGGGCGCGGGGCTTTCTTT.

This chain uses TRBV24-1 with TRBJ2-3, with D unresolved. This CDR3 is built from 16 residues. CDR1 is KGHDR, CDR2 SFDVKD, per germline. The ends were cut back, 4 bases at V and 4 bases at J, with 17 bases in the middle. The CDR3 region is CATSDPIFAGSDTQYF. The CDR3, as DNA: TGTGCCACCAGTGACCCCATATTCGCTGGATCAGATACGCAGTATTTT.

The chain couples TRBV5-2 to TRBJ2-5; the table names TRBD1, a call not compared with the DNA. TRBV5-2 constitutes a pseudogene. The CDR3 has 14 amino acids. As DNA, the CDR3 is TGTGCCAGCAAGGGCAGCCCGGCAACAGAGACCCACCACTTC. Its translation is CASKGSPATETHHF.

This chain connects TRBV29-1 to TRBJ1-2, with 7 bases aligning to TRBD1. From germline, CDR1 is SQVTM and CDR2 ANQGSEA. This CDR3 region has 12 residues. The junction had 5 bases not matched to a gene; V was cut back by 6 bases and J by 4 bases. The CDR3 protein is CSVGGQFYGYTF. Written as DNA, the CDR3 is TGCAGCGTAGGGGGACAGTTCTATGGCTACACCTTC.

This clonotype came up once. This chain joins TRBV7-2 and TRBJ1-1, with D perhaps TRBD1 (5 bases). Deletions cut 2 bases from V and 6 bases from J, with 19 bases between. The CDR3 is 16 residues long. CDR1 and CDR2 from the germline V gene are SGHTA and FQGNSA. Here the CDR3 DNA reads TGTGCCAGCAGCTTATCGAAGGACATGGCGGCAGCTGAAGCTTTCTTT. Its protein product is CASSLSKDMAAAEAFF.

This clonotype has a single count. The genes are TRBV9 and TRBJ2-7, with 9 bases lining up with TRBD1. The germline gives CDR1 SGDLS, CDR2 YYNGEE. The trim removed 0 bases at V and 5 bases at J, leaving 6 bases unmatched. The CDR3 runs to 15 residues. DNA for the CDR3: TGTGCCAGCAGCGTAGAGGGGACAGGGCGGCACGAGCAGTACTTC. The encoded protein is CASSVEGTGRHEQYF. Full variable domain (missing parts from reference TRBV9 and TRBJ2-7): DSGVTQTPKHLITATGQRVTLRCSPRSGDLSVYWYQQSLDQGLQFLIQYYNGEERAKGNILERFSAQQFPDLHSELNLSSLELGDSALYFCASSVEGTGRHEQYFGPGTRLTVT.

This clonotype was found a few times. The chain recombines TRBV6-2 or TRBV6-3 with TRBJ1-6; D is unresolved. Trimming cost V 8 bases and J 5 bases, with 10 bases left between them. CDR1 and CDR2 (germline): MNHEY, SVGEGT. This CDR3 has 13 residues. The CDR3 is CASWSLNNSPLHF. The DNA for the CDR3 is TGTGCCAGCTGGAGTCTTAATAATTCACCCCTCCACTTT.

The CDR3 nucleotides are TGCAGCGTTGAAGTGCAGTTCGAGACCCAGTACTTC. This translates into CSVEVQFETQYF. The chain couples TRBV29-1 to TRBJ2-5; D gene ambiguous. The CDR3 sequence is 12 residues long. Trimming took 1 base from V and 5 from J, leaving 8 bases between them. The germline V gene encodes CDR1 SQVTM and CDR2 ANQGSEA.

This clonotype was detected only once. This chain's CDR3 is CATSRVGTSSLEETQYF. For the CDR3, the DNA is TGTGCCACCAGCAGGGTTGGGACTAGCAGCCTCGAAGAGACCCAGTACTTC. V gene TRBV15 combines with J gene TRBJ2-5; TRBD2 aligns across 9 bases. Germline-derived CDR1 and CDR2 are LNHNV and YYDKDF (reference sequence). This CDR3 has 17 amino acids. The V segment lost 3 bases and the J segment 3 bases; nucleotides outside the gene matches: 11.